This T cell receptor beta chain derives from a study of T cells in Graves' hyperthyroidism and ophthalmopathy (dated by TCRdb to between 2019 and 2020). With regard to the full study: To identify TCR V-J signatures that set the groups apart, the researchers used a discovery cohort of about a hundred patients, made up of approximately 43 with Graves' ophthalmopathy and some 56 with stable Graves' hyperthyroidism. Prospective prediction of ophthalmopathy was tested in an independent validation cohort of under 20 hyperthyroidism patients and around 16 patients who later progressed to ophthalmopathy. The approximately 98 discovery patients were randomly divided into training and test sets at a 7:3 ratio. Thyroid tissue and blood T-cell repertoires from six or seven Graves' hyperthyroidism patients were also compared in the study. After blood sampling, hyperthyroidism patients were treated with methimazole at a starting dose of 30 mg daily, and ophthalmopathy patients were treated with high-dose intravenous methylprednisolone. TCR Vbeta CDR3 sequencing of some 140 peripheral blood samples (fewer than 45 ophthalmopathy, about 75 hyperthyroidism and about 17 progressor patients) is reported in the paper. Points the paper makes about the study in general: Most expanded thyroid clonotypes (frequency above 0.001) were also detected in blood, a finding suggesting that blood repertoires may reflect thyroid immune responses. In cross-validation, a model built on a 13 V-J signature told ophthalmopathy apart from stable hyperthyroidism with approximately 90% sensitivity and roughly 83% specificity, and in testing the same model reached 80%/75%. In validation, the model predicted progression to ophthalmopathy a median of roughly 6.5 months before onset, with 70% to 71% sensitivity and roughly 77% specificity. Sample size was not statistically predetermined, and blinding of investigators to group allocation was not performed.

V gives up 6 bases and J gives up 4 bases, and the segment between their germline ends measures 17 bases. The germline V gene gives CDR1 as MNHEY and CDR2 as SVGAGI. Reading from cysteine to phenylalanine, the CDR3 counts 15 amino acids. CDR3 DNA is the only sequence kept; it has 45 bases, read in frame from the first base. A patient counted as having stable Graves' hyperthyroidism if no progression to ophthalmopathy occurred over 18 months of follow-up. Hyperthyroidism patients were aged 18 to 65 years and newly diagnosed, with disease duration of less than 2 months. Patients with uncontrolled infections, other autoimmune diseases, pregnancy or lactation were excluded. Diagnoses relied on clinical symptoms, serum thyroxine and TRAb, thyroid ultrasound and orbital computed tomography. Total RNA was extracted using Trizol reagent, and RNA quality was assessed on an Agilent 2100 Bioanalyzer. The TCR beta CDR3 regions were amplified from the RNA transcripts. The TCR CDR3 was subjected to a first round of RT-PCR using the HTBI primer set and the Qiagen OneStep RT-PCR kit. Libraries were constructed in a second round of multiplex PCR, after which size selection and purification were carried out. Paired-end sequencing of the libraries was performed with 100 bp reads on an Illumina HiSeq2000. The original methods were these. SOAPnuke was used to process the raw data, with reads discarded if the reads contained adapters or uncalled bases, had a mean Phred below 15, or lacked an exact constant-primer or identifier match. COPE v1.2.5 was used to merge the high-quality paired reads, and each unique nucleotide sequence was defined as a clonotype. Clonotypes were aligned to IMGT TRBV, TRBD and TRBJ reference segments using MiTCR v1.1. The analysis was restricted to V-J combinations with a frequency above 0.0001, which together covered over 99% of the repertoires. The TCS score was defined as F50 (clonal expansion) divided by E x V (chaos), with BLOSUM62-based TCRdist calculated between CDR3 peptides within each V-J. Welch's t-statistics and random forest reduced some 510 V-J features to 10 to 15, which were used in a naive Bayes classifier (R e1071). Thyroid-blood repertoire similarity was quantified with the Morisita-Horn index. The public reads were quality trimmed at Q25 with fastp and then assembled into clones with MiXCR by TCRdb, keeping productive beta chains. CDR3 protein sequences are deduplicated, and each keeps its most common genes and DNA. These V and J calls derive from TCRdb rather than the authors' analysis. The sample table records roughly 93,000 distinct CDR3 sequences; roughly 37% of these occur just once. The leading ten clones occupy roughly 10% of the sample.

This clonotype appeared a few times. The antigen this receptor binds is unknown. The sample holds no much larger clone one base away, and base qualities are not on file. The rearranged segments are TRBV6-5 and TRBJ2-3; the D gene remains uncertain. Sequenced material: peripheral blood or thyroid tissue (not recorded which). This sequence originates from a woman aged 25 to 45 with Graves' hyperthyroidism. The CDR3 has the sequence CASSHRWPRSDTQYF. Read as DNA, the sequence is TGTGCCAGCAGCCACCGGTGGCCTAGATCAGATACGCAGTATTTT.